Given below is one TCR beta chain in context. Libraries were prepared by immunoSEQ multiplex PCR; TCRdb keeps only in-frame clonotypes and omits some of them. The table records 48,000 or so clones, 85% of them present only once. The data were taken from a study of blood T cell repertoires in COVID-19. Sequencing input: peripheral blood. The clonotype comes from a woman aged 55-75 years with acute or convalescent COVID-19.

This chain's CDR3 is CASSEAAGEQPQHF. The DNA for the CDR3 is TGTGCCAGCAGTGAAGCAGCAGGGGAACAGCCCCAGCATTTT. The chain recombines TRBV6-1 with TRBJ1-5, with D possibly matching TRBD1 (6 bases). V dropped 0 bases and J dropped 7 bases, with 10 bases sitting between them. The CDR3 covers 14 residues. Germline V gene sequence: CDR1 MNHNS, CDR2 SASEGT.